These 10 T cell receptor beta chains came from one sample sequenced in a study. TCRdb fed the RT-PCR reads into MiXCR, producing one record per CDR3 protein. There are approximately 720,000 distinct CDR3 sequences in the sample; more than 13% occur only once, and about 3.9% lies in the top ten. Source material: memory CD4+ T cells from blood. These receptors were obtained from a female donor in good health, serving as a healthy control.

This clonotype was seen more than once but under ten times. The chain combines TRBV6-1 with TRBJ2-3; TRBD2 matches at 11 bases. CDR1 and CDR2 (germline): MNHNS, SASEGT. J gave up 0 bases and V 8 bases, and 7 bases lay outside the gene matches. This CDR3 region has 16 residues. For the CDR3, the DNA is TGTGCCAGCCCGCTAGCGGGAGGCCTTAGCACAGATACGCAGTATTTT. Protein product: CASPLAGGLSTDTQYF.

There are many counts of this clonotype. The genes are TRBV7-9 and TRBJ2-7; weak D call: TRBD2 (6 bases). Germline V gene lookup returns CDR1 SEHNR and CDR2 FQNEAQ (reference sequence). With 5 bases removed from V and 2 bases from J, the gap between germline ends came to 16 bases. There are 15 residues in the CDR3. The CDR3, as DNA: TGTGCCAGCAGCCCGGCCTGGGGACTTCCCTACGAGCAGTACTTC. Amino acids: CASSPAWGLPYEQYF.

This CDR3 reads CASSLDTGNSPLHF. CDR3 DNA sequence: TGCGCCAGCAGCCTGGACACGGGGAATTCACCCCTCCACTTT. The V call is TRBV5-1, the J call TRBJ1-6; D possibly corresponds to TRBD1 (5 bases). The V gene's germline CDR1 is SGHRS and CDR2 YFSETQ. The CDR3 is made up of 14 amino acids. Trimming took off 4 bases at V and 7 bases at J, with 12 bases between the two ends.

This clonotype was detected many times. The chain links TRBV5-1 to TRBJ2-7; 9 bases line up with TRBD1. The J segment lost 6 bases and the V segment lost 5 bases, leaving 6 bases of the junction unmatched. The CDR3 consists of 13 residues. Germline V gene lookup returns CDR1 SGHRS and CDR2 YFSETQ. The chain's CDR3 is CASSEQGASEQYF. The CDR3 coding sequence is TGCGCCAGCAGTGAACAGGGGGCGTCCGAGCAGTACTTC. Based on the CDR3 plus reference TRBV5-1 and TRBJ2-7, the full variable domain is KAGVTQTPRYLIKTRGQQVTLSCSPISGHRSVSWYQQTPGQGLQFLFEYFSETQRNKGNFPGRFSGRQFSNSRSEMNVSTLELGDSALYLCASSEQGASEQYFGPGTRLTVT.

This clonotype showed up just a few times. V is TRBV5-1 and J is TRBJ2-5; D perhaps matches TRBD1 (6 bases). This CDR3 is 15 amino acids long. Per germline, CDR1 SGHRS and CDR2 YFSETQ. Trimming took 4 bases from V and 5 from J, leaving 18 bases between them. The CDR3 protein is CASSEPQGGQETQYF. CDR3 sequence (DNA): TGCGCCAGCAGCGAACCACAGGGCGGACAGGAGACCCAGTACTTC.

This sequence joins TRBV20-1 and TRBJ2-1; 12 bases map to TRBD2. CDR3 length: 17 residues. Trimming removed 0 bases from V and 3 bases from J; junction bases left unmatched: 6. Germline-derived CDR1 and CDR2 are DFQATT and SNEGSKA (reference sequence). The DNA for the CDR3 is TGCAGTGCTAGAGAGGCTAGCGGGAGGGCAGGCTACAATGAGCAGTTCTTC. Protein sequence: CSAREASGRAGYNEQFF.

This clonotype was seen a few times. This sequence joins TRBV9 and TRBJ1-1; 9 bases match TRBD1. Germline CDR1 reads SGDLS; CDR2 reads YYNGEE. The length of the CDR3 is 15 residues. V was pared by 4 bases and J by 1 base, with 5 bases of the junction left unmatched. DNA for the CDR3: TGTGCCAGCAGCCCAATGACAGGGGGGAACACTGAAGCTTTCTTT. This translates into CASSPMTGGNTEAFF.

This clonotype was counted a few times. The chain joins TRBV5-1 to TRBJ2-7; 10 nucleotides align to TRBD1. The CDR3 loop spans 15 amino acids. V was pared by 4 bases and J by 4 bases, with 8 bases of the junction left unmatched. Germline V lookup: CDR1 SGHRS, CDR2 YFSETQ. CDR3 DNA sequence: TGCGCCAGCAGCCCGGGGACAGGGGTAATTTACGAGCAGTACTTC. Its translation is CASSPGTGVIYEQYF. Complete variable domain (other parts from reference TRBV5-1 and TRBJ2-7): KAGVTQTPRYLIKTRGQQVTLSCSPISGHRSVSWYQQTPGQGLQFLFEYFSETQRNKGNFPGRFSGRQFSNSRSEMNVSTLELGDSALYLCASSPGTGVIYEQYFGPGTRLTVT.

This clonotype was picked up a small number of times. The chain uses TRBV18 and TRBJ2-1; D is ambiguous. V was pared by 4 bases and J by 6 bases, with 16 bases between. The V gene's germline CDR1 is KGHSH and CDR2 LQKENI. This CDR3 contains 15 residues. The CDR3: CASSLLADTFNEQFF. DNA for the CDR3: TGTGCCAGCTCACTCCTTGCTGACACCTTCAATGAGCAGTTCTTC. Full variable domain (missing parts from reference TRBV18 and TRBJ2-1): NAGVMQNPRHLVRRRGQEARLRCSPMKGHSHVYWYRQLPEEGLKFMVYLQKENIIDESGMPKERFSAEFPKEGPSILRIQQVVRGDSAAYFCASSLLADTFNEQFFGPGTRLTVL.

V and J are TRBV12-3 or TRBV12-4 and TRBJ1-3; D is uncertain. V was pared by 4 bases and J by 4 bases, with 5 bases between. The length of the CDR3 is 12 residues. The CDR3 nucleotides are TGTGCCAGCAGTTCCATCGGAAACACCATATATTTT. Amino acid sequence: CASSSIGNTIYF.